This T cell receptor (beta chain) was captured in a study of blood T cell repertoires in COVID-19. Turning to the study itself: The origin of the acute and convalescent COVID-19 samples was the United States, Italy and Spain.

In the original workflow: Amplifying reference gene primers gave estimates of nucleated cell counts. The method was immunoSEQ multiplex PCR; TCRdb's version includes in-frame clones alone and lacks a portion of them. That table furnishes V, J and clone size, whereas the DNA furnished D and trimming. The sample lists 250,000 to 300,000 clones; 85% to 90% were seen once. J gave up 3 bases and V 4 bases, and 15 bases lay outside the gene matches. Per germline, CDR1 LNHDA and CDR2 SQIVND (reference sequence). CDR3 length equals 19 residues. The sequence was obtained from a woman in her fifties or sixties with COVID-19, enrolled during active disease. V usage is TRBV19 and J usage is TRBJ1-2; TRBD1 matches 12 bases. The sample comprised peripheral blood. CDR3 nucleotides: TGTGCCAGTAGTACCCGCCGCGGGACAGGGGGCCCTGGTGACTATGGCTACACCTTC. The encoded protein is CASSTRRGTGGPGDYGYTF. The full variable domain, its missing parts supplied by reference TRBV19 and TRBJ1-2, is DGGITQSPKYLFRKEGQNVTLSCEQNLNHDAMYWYRQDPGQGLRLIYYSQIVNDFQKGDIAEGYSVSREKKESFPLTVTSAQKNPTAFYLCASSTRRGTGGPGDYGYTFGSGTRLTVV.